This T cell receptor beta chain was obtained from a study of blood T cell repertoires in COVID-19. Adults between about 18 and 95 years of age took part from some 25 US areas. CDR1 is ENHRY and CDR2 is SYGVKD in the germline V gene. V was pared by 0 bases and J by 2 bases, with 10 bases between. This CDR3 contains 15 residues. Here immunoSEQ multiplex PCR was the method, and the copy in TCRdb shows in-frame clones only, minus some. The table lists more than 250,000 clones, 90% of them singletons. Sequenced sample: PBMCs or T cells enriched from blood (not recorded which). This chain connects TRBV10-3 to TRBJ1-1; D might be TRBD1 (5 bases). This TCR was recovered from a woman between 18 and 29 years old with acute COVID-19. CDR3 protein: CAISESMGLNTEAFF. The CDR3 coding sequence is TGTGCCATCAGTGAGTCGATGGGACTCAACACTGAAGCTTTCTTT.